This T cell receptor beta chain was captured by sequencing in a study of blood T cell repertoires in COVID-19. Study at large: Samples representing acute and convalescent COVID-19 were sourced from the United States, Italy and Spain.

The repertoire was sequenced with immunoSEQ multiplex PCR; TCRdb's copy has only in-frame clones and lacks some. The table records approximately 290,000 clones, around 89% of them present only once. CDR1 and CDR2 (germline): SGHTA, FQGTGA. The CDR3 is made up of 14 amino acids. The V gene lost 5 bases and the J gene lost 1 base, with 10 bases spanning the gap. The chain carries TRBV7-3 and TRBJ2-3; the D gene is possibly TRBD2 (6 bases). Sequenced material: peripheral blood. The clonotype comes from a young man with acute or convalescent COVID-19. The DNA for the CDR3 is TGTGCCAGCAGCCCACCTAGCGGCACAGATACGCAGTATTTT. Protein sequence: CASSPPSGTDTQYF.